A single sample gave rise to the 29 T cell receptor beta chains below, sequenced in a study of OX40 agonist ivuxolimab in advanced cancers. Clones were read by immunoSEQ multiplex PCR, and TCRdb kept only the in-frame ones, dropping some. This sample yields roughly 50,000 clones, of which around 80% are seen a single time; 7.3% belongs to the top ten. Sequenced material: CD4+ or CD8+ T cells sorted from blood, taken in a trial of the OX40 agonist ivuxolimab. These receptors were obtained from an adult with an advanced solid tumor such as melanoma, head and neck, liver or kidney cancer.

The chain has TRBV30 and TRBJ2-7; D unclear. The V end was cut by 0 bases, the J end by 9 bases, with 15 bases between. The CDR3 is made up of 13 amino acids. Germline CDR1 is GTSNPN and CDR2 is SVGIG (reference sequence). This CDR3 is CAWSVLRAHGQYF. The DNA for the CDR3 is TGTGCCTGGAGTGTACTAAGGGCCCACGGGCAGTACTTC.

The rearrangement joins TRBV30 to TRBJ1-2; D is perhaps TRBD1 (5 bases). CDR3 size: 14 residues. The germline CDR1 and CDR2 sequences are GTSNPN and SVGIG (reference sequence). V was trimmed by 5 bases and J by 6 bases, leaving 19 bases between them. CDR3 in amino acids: CAWGPPGVIHGYTF. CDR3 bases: TGTGCCTGGGGACCACCGGGGGTAATACATGGCTACACCTTC.

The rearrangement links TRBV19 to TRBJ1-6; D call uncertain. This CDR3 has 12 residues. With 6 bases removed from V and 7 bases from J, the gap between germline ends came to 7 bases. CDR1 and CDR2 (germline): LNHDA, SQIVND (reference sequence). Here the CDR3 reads CASSPTNSPLHF. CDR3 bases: TGTGCCAGTAGCCCGACCAATTCACCCCTCCACTTT.

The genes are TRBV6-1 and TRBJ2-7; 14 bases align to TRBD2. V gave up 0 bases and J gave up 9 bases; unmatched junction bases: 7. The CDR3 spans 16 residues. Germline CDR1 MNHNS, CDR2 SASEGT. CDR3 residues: CASSEANPTSGRGQYF. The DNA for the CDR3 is TGTGCCAGCAGTGAAGCAAATCCGACTAGCGGGAGGGGGCAGTACTTC.

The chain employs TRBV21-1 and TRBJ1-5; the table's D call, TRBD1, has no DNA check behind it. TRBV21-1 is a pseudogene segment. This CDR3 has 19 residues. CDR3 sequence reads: CASSKGSSGTGARNQPQHF. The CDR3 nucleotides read TGTGCCAGCAGCAAAGGATCCTCCGGGACAGGGGCGAGGAATCAGCCCCAGCATTTT.

The CDR3, as DNA: TGTGCCAGCAGTCCGACTAGCGGGAGGGATAGGAGCACAGATACGCAGTATTTT. Protein: CASSPTSGRDRSTDTQYF. The rearrangement links TRBV4-2 to TRBJ2-3; 14 positions agree with TRBD2. The germline gives CDR1 LGHNA, CDR2 YNFKEQ. Unmatched junction bases numbered 8, after V lost 6 bases and J lost 0 bases. This CDR3 has 18 amino acids.

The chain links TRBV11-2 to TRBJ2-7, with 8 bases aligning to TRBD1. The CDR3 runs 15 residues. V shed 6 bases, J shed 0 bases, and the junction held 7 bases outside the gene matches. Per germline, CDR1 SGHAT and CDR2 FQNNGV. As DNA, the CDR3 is TGTGCCAGCAGTCCCGGACAGGGAAACTCCTACGAGCAGTACTTC. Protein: CASSPGQGNSYEQYF.

The DNA of the CDR3 is TGTGCCAGCAGCTTAGTTCGGCAGAAAAGATACGAGCAGTACTTC. As protein: CASSLVRQKRYEQYF. The rearrangement links TRBV11-2 to TRBJ2-7; D ambiguous. This CDR3 contains 15 residues. Trimming pared 1 base from V and 4 bases from J, leaving 14 bases between. Germline V gene lookup returns CDR1 SGHAT and CDR2 FQNNGV.

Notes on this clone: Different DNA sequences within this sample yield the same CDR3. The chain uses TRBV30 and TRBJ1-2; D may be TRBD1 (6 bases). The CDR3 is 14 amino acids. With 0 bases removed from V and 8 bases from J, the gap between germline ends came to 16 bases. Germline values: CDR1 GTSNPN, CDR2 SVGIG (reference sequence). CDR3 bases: TGTGCCTGGAGTGTACTATGGGGGGGGCAGGGCTACACCTTC. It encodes CAWSVLWGGQGYTF.

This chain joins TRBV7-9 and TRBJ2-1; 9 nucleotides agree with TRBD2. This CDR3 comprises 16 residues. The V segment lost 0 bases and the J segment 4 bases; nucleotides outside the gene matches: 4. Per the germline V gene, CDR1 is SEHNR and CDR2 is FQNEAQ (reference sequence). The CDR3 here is CASSLAWLAGYNEQFF. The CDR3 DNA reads TGTGCCAGCAGCTTAGCATGGCTAGCGGGATACAATGAGCAGTTCTTC.

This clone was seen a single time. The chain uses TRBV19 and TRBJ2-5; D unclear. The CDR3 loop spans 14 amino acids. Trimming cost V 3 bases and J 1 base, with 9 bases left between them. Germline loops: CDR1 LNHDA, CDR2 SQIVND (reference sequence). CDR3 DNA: TGTGCCAGTAGTATGGCCTTTTCCCAAGAGACCCAGTACTTC. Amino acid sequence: CASSMAFSQETQYF.

CDR3 in DNA: TGTGCCAGTAGTGTACACGGGACAGGGGGCATAAAGACCCAGTACTTC. It codes for CASSVHGTGGIKTQYF. The chain recombines TRBV19 with TRBJ2-5; 12 nucleotides align to TRBD1. The CDR3 loop spans 16 amino acids. The ends lost 5 bases at V and 6 bases at J; junction bases unmatched: 10. CDR1 is LNHDA, CDR2 SQIVND, per germline (reference sequence). The full variable domain, rest sourced from reference TRBV19 and TRBJ2-5, is DGGITQSPKYLFRKEGQNVTLSCEQNLNHDAMYWYRQDPGQGLRLIYYSQIVNDFQKGDIAEGYSVSREKKESFPLTVTSAQKNPTAFYLCASSVHGTGGIKTQYFGPGTRLLVL.

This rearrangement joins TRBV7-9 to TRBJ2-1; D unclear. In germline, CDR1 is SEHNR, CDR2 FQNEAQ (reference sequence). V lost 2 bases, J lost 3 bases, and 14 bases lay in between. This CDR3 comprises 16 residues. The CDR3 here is CASSLIVAFLYNEQFF. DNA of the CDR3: TGTGCCAGCAGCTTAATTGTCGCCTTCCTCTACAATGAGCAGTTCTTC.

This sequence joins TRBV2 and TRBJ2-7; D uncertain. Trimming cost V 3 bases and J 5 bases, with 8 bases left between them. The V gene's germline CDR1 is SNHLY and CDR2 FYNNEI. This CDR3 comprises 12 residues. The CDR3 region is CASSDSGNEQYF. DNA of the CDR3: TGTGCCAGCAGTGATTCGGGTAACGAGCAGTACTTC.

The CDR3 spells CASSAGTSGNEQFF. The CDR3 coding sequence is TGTGCCAGCAGTGCCGGGACTAGCGGGAATGAGCAGTTCTTC. The chain uses TRBV6-4 and TRBJ2-1; 12 nucleotides align to TRBD2. This CDR3 has 14 residues. The germline gives CDR1 MRHNA, CDR2 SNTAGT. The V segment lost 4 bases and the J segment 7 bases; nucleotides outside the gene matches: 2.

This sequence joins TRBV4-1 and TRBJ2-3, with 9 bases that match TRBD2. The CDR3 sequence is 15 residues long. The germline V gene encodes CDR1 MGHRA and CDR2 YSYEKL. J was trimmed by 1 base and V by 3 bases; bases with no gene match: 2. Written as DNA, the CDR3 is TGCGCCAGCAGCCAGGTAGCGGGGGGCACAGATACGCAGTATTTT. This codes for CASSQVAGGTDTQYF.

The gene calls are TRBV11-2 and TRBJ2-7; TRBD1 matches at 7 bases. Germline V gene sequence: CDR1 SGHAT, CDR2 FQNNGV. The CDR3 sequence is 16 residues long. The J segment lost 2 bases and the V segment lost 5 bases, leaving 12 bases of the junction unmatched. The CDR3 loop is CASSPIYRGYTYEQYF. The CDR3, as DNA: TGTGCCAGCAGCCCGATATACAGGGGTTACACCTACGAGCAGTACTTC.

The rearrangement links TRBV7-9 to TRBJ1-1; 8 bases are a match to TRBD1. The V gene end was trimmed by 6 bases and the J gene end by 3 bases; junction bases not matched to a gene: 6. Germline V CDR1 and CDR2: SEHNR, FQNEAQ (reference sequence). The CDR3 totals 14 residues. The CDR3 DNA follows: TGTGCCAGCAGGAGAGCAGGGGGCCACACTGAAGCTTTCTTT. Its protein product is CASRRAGGHTEAFF. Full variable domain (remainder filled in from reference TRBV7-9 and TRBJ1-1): DTGVSQNPRHKITKRGQNVTFRCDPISEHNRLYWYRQTLGQGPEFLTYFQNEAQLEKSRLLSDRFSAERPKGSFSTLEIQRTEQGDSAMYLCASRRAGGHTEAFFGQGTRLTVV.

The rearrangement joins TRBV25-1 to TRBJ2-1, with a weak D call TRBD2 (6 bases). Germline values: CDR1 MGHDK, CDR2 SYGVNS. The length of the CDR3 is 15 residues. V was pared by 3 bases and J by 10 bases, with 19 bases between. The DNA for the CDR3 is TGTGCCAGCAGTGATCTTGGCGCGGGATCCCGGGAGCAGTTCTTC. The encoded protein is CASSDLGAGSREQFF.

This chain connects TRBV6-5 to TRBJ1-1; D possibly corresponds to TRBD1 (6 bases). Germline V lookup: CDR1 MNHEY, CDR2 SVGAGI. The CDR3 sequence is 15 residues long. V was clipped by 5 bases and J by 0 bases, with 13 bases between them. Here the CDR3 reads CASSRRQVLNTEAFF. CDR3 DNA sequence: TGTGCCAGCAGTCGCCGACAGGTTTTGAACACTGAAGCTTTCTTT.

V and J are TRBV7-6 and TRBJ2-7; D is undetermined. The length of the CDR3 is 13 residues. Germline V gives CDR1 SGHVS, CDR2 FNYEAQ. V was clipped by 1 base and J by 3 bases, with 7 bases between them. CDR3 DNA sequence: TGTGCCAGCAGCTTAGAACTTGACTACGAGCAGTACTTC. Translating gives CASSLELDYEQYF.

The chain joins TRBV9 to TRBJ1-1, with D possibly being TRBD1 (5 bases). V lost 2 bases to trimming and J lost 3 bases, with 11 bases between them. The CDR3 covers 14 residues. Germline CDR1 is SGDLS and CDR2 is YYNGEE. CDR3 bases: TGTGCCAGCAGCGTCGGGACGACGGACACTGAAGCTTTCTTT. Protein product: CASSVGTTDTEAFF.

CDR3 DNA sequence: TGTGCCAGCGCCAGCTCTGGAAACACCATATATTTT. Residues: CASASSGNTIYF. The V and J genes are TRBV6-5 and TRBJ1-3; no reliable D call. This CDR3 spans 12 amino acids. Germline V gene data show CDR1 as MNHEY and CDR2 as SVGAGI. Trimming pared 8 bases from V and 0 bases from J, leaving 5 bases between.

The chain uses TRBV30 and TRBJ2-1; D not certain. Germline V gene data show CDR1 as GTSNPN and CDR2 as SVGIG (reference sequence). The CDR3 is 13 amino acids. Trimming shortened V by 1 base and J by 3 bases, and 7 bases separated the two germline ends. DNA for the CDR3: TGTGCCTGGAGTGAACCCCTCTACAATGAGCAGTTCTTC. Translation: CAWSEPLYNEQFF.

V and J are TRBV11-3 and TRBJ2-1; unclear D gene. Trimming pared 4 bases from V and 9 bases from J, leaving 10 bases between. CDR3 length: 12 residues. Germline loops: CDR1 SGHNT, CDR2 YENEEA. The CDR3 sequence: CASSSNLGEQFF. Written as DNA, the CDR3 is TGTGCCAGCAGCTCAAACCTGGGTGAGCAGTTCTTC.

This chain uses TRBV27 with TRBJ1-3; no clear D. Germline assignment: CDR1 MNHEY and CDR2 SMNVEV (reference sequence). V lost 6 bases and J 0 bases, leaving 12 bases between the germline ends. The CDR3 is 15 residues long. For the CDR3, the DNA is TGTGCCAGCAGCCTGAGACCGTTCTCTGGAAACACCATATATTTT. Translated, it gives CASSLRPFSGNTIYF.

CDR3 in DNA: TGTGCCAGCAGTTACAGGAGGGGGGTAGATGAGCAGTTCTTC. Encoded protein: CASSYRRGVDEQFF. The V and J genes are TRBV6-6 and TRBJ2-1; perhaps D is TRBD1 or TRBD2 (6 bases each). Germline-derived CDR1 and CDR2 are MNHNY and SVGAGI (reference sequence). The V gene lost 2 bases and the J gene lost 8 bases, with 13 bases spanning the gap. This CDR3 has 14 residues.

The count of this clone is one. The CDR3 spells CASSSVEKRDTGELFF. The CDR3, as DNA: TGTGCCAGCAGCTCAGTGGAAAAACGGGACACCGGGGAGCTGTTTTTT. The V and J genes are TRBV11-2 and TRBJ2-2; D not resolved. Germline-derived CDR1 and CDR2 are SGHAT and FQNNGV. V was trimmed by 4 bases and J by 3 bases, leaving 15 bases between them. The CDR3 consists of 16 residues.

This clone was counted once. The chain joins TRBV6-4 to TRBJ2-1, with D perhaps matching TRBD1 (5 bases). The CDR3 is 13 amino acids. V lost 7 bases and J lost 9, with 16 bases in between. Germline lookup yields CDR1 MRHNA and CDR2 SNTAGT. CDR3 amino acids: CASTGSPRGEQFF. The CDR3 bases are TGTGCCAGCACGGGCAGCCCTAGGGGTGAGCAGTTCTTC.